What follows are 9 T cell receptor beta chains derived from one specimen sequenced in a study of T cells in Graves' hyperthyroidism and ophthalmopathy. Amplification of TCR beta CDR3 regions used RNA as the template. First-round RT-PCR of the TCR CDR3 relied on the HTBI primer set. MiXCR, run by TCRdb on the multiplex PCR reads, gives a single entry per CDR3 protein. The sample holds a few hundred thousand distinct CDR3 sequences, approximately 48% seen once. Sequenced material: peripheral blood or thyroid tissue (not recorded which). The receptors were sampled from an adult woman with Graves' disease, either hyperthyroidism or ophthalmopathy (not recorded which).

The chain recombines TRBV20-1 with TRBJ2-2; D gene ambiguous. V was trimmed by 0 bases and J by 5 bases, leaving 13 bases between them. The CDR3 runs to 15 residues. CDR1 DFQATT and CDR2 SNEGSKA come from the germline V gene (reference sequence). This chain's CDR3 is CSARDPTRWTGELFF. In nucleotides, the CDR3 is TGCAGTGCTAGAGATCCAACGAGGTGGACCGGGGAGCTGTTTTTT.

The chain has TRBV12-3 or TRBV12-4 and TRBJ1-1; D possibly corresponds to TRBD1 (6 bases). CDR3 length: 13 amino acids. V lost 5 bases and J 3 bases, leaving 10 bases between the germline ends. CDR3: CASSLRQDTEAFF. CDR3 nucleotide sequence: TGTGCCAGCAGTCTAAGACAGGACACTGAAGCTTTCTTT.

This chain links TRBV18 with TRBJ1-1; D is possibly TRBD1 (6 bases). Trimming cost V 0 bases and J 4 bases, with 15 bases left between them. This CDR3 region has 16 residues. Germline CDR1 and CDR2: KGHSH and LQKENI. The CDR3: CASSPPSIQGTTEAFF. The CDR3 coding sequence is TGTGCCAGCTCACCACCGTCAATTCAGGGGACCACTGAAGCTTTCTTT.

V and J are TRBV7-8 and TRBJ1-2; D is uncertain. The CDR3 extends over 12 amino acids. Trimming took 2 bases from V and 5 from J, leaving 6 bases between them. Per germline, CDR1 SGHVS and CDR2 FQNEAQ. CDR3 coding DNA: TGTGCCAGCAGCTTAAGTAGTTATGGCTACACCTTC. Amino acid sequence: CASSLSSYGYTF.

The genes are TRBV7-9 and TRBJ2-5; tentative D call: TRBD1 (6 bases). This CDR3 comprises 16 residues. Between the trimmed V and J ends, which lost 5 bases and 5 bases, there was a span of 21 bases. CDR1 is SEHNR, CDR2 FQNEAQ, per germline (reference sequence). CDR3 DNA sequence: TGTGCCAGCAGCGCCCCGGGGCAGGGGATGATGGAGACCCAGTACTTC. Protein sequence: CASSAPGQGMMETQYF.

This clonotype was recorded many times. The rearrangement links TRBV28 to TRBJ2-7, with D hard to call. This CDR3 comprises 11 residues. Deletions cut 3 bases from V and 9 bases from J, with 9 bases between. Germline CDR1 reads MDHEN; CDR2 reads SYDVKM. This CDR3 reads CASSLSYGQYF. For the CDR3, the DNA is TGTGCCAGCAGTTTGAGTTATGGGCAGTACTTC.

J is TRBJ2-7 and V is TRBV5-1; TRBD1 or TRBD2 may be the D gene (5 bases each). The V end lost 3 bases, the J end lost 7 bases, and 14 bases lay between the germline ends. The CDR3 sequence is 13 residues long. Per germline, CDR1 SGHRS and CDR2 YFSETQ. The CDR3 coding sequence is TGCGCCAGCAGCTGGGACCTGCTTAGTGAGCAGTACTTC. Protein product: CASSWDLLSEQYF. The complete variable domain, with remaining parts taken from reference TRBV5-1 and TRBJ2-7, reads KAGVTQTPRYLIKTRGQQVTLSCSPISGHRSVSWYQQTPGQGLQFLFEYFSETQRNKGNFPGRFSGRQFSNSRSEMNVSTLELGDSALYLCASSWDLLSEQYFGPGTRLTVT.

This clonotype showed up many times. The chain combines TRBV15 with TRBJ1-1; possibly TRBD1 for D (6 bases). This CDR3 has 13 residues. Germline CDR1 is LNHNV and CDR2 is YYDKDF (reference sequence). The V end lost 2 bases, the J end lost 8 bases, and 12 bases lay between the germline ends. As DNA, the CDR3 is TGTGCCACCAGCAGATCCTGGACAGAGGAAGCTTTCTTT. It translates to CATSRSWTEEAFF.

The rearrangement links TRBV2 to TRBJ1-2; 7 bases agree with TRBD1. CDR1 is SNHLY, CDR2 FYNNEI, per germline. This CDR3 has 15 residues. J lost 5 bases, V lost 6 bases, and 12 bases had no gene match. The CDR3 loop is CASSLQGEGAYGYTF. The CDR3 DNA sequence: TGTGCCAGCAGCCTACAGGGAGAGGGGGCTTATGGCTACACCTTC.